The present TCR beta chain was sequenced within a study of CD8+ T cells in alopecia areata. Findings of the study overall: Elevated clonality characterized lesional scalp relative to normal scalp, particularly in alopecia totalis/universalis.

V lost 6 bases and J lost 4, with 12 bases in between. In germline, CDR1 is MNHEY, CDR2 SVGAGI. The CDR3 is 13 amino acids. cDNA prepared by RNA extraction and subsequent reverse transcription served as the template for sequencing. Data came from immunoSEQ multiplex PCR; TCRdb stores just in-frame clones and leaves some out. In the table there are about 110,000 clones, approximately 60% of which are singletons. Concerning this clone itself: Its antigen remains unknown.

The origin of this receptor is a human donor in good health. The sequenced material came from CD8+ T cells sorted from blood. The chain recombines TRBV6-5 with TRBJ2-5; tentative D call: TRBD2 (6 bases). The DNA of the CDR3 is TGTGCCAGCAGCCCCCTGGAGGGAGAGACCCAGTACTTC. Protein product: CASSPLEGETQYF.